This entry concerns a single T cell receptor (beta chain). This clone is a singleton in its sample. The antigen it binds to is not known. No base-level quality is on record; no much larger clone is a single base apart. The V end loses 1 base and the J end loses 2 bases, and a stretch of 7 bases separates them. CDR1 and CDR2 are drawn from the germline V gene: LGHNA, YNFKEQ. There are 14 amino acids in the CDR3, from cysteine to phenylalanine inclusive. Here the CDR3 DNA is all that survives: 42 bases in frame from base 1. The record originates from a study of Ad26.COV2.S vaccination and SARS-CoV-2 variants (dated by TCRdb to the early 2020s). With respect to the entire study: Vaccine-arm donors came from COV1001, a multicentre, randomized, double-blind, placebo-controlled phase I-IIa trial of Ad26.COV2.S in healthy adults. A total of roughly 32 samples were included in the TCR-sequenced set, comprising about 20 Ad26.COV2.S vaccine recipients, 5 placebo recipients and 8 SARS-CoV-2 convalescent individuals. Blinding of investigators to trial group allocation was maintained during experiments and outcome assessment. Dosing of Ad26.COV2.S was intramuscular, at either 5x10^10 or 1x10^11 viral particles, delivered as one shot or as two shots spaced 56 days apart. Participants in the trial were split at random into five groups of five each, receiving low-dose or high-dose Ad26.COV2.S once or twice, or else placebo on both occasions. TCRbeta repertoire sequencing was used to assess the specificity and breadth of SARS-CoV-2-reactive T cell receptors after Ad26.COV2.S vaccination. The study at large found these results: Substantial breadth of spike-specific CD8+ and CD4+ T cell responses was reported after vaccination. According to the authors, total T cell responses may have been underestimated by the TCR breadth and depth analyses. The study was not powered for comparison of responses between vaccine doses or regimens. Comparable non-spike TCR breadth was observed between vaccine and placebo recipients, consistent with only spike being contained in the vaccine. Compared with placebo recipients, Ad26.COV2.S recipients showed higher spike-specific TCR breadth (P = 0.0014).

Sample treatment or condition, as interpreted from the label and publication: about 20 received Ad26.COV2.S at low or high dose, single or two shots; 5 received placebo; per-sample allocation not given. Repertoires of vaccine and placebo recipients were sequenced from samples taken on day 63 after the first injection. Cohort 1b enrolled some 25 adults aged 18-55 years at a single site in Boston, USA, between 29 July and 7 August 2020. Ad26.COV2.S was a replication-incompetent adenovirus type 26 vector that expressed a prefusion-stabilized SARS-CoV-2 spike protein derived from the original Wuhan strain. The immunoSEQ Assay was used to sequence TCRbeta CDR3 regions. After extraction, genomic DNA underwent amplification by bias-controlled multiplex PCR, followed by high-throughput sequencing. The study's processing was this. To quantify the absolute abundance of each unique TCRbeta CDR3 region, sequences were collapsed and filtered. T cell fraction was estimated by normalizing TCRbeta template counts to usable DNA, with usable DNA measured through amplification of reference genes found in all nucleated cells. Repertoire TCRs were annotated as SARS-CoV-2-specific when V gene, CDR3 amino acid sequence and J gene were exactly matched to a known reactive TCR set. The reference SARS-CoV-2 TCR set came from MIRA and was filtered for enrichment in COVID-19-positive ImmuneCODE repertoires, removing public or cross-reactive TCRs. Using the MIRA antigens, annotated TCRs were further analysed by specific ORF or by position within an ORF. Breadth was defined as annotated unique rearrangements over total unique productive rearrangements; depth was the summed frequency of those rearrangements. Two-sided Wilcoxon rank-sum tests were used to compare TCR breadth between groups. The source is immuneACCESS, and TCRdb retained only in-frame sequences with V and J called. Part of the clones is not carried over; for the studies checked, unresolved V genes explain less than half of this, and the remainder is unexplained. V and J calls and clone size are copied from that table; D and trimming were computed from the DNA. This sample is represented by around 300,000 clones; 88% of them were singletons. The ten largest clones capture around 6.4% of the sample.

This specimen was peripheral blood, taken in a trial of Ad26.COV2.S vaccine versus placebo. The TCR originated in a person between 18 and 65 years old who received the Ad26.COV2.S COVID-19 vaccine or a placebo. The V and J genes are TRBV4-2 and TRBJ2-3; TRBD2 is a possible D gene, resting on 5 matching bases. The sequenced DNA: TGTGCCAGCAGCCAAGGGACTGACACAGATACGCAGTATTTT. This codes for CASSQGTDTDTQYF.